These T cell receptor beta chains were read from a single sample in a study of a mutant IDH1 vaccine in newly diagnosed glioma. The method was immunoSEQ multiplex PCR; TCRdb's version includes in-frame clones alone and lacks a portion of them. The sample consists of approximately 50,000 clones, about 90% of them appearing once. These receptors have no known antigen. Sequencing was performed on PBMCs, taken from a glioma patient whose treatment included an IDH1 peptide vaccine. The receptors shown here come from a middle-aged man with glioma. CDR3s include the opening cysteine and the closing phenylalanine or tryptophan. A D gene is named only where the DNA matches it firmly. The listing skips clone size in some rows; elsewhere it reads once, few, many or a size class.

V: TRBV19; size: -; J: TRBJ2-7; D: TRBD1; CDR3: CASGTGGSYEQYF; DNA: TGTGCCAGTGGGACAGGGGGCTCCTACGAGCAGTACTTC
V: TRBV4-1; size: -; J: TRBJ2-7; D: -; CDR3: CASSQDPGTPYEQYF; DNA: TGCGCCAGCAGCCAAGATCCAGGGACACCATACGAGCAGTACTTC
V: TRBV5-4; size: -; J: TRBJ2-2; D: -; CDR3: CASSMDPNTGELFF; DNA: TGTGCCAGCAGCATGGATCCGAACACCGGGGAGCTGTTTTTT
V: TRBV9; size: -; J: TRBJ1-1; D: -; CDR3: CASSVDGGPNTEAFF; DNA: TGTGCCAGCAGCGTAGATGGGGGGCCGAACACTGAAGCTTTCTTT
V: TRBV7-8; size: -; J: TRBJ2-3; D: -; CDR3: CASSSVGGFGADTQYF; DNA: TGTGCCAGCAGCTCGGTTGGGGGCTTCGGGGCAGATACGCAGTATTTT
V: TRBV9; size: -; J: TRBJ1-4; D: -; CDR3: CASAPAGTTNEKLFF; DNA: TGTGCCAGCGCCCCGGCGGGGACAACCAATGAAAAACTGTTTTTT
V: TRBV29-1; size: few; J: TRBJ2-2; D: -; CDR3: CSVVGGDGITGELFF; DNA: TGCAGCGTTGTGGGGGGAGATGGGATCACCGGGGAGCTGTTTTTT
V: TRBV6-5; size: -; J: TRBJ2-1; D: -; CDR3: CASSTGRGRDEQFF; DNA: TGTGCCAGCAGCACGGGCAGGGGAAGGGATGAGCAGTTCTTC
V: TRBV7-2; size: -; J: TRBJ2-2; D: -; CDR3: CASSLERVTGELFF; DNA: TGTGCCAGCAGCTTAGAGAGGGTGACCGGGGAGCTGTTTTTT
V: TRBV7-9; size: -; J: TRBJ2-3; D: TRBD2; CDR3: CASRAKGGLAGADTQYF; DNA: TGTGCCAGCAGGGCAAAGGGCGGACTAGCGGGAGCAGATACGCAGTATTTT
V: TRBV19; size: -; J: TRBJ2-1; D: TRBD2; CDR3: CASSIGLAGVPYNEQFF; DNA: TGTGCCAGTAGTATCGGACTAGCGGGAGTTCCCTACAATGAGCAGTTCTTC
V: TRBV19; size: once; J: TRBJ1-2; D: -; CDR3: CASSRRDYGYTF; DNA: TGTGCCAGTAGCCGCCGGGACTATGGCTACACCTTC
V: TRBV10-3; size: few; J: TRBJ2-3; D: -; CDR3: CAIGLRDYTQYF; DNA: TGTGCCATCGGGCTGCGGGACTATACGCAGTATTTT
V: TRBV5-1; size: -; J: TRBJ2-7; D: TRBD1; CDR3: CASTPFNRRDRTYEQYF; DNA: TGCGCCAGCACTCCGTTTAATCGCCGGGACAGAACCTACGAGCAGTACTTC
V: TRBV5-1; size: -; J: TRBJ2-7; D: -; CDR3: CASHAGPGNSEQYF; DNA: TGCGCCAGCCACGCAGGGCCAGGGAATTCCGAGCAGTACTTC
V: TRBV7-9; size: -; J: TRBJ2-5; D: -; CDR3: CASSLVGPQETQYF; DNA: TGTGCCAGCAGCTTAGTGGGACCCCAAGAGACCCAGTACTTC
V: TRBV18; size: -; J: TRBJ2-7; D: -; CDR3: CASSPPGGTYEQYF; DNA: TGTGCCAGCTCACCACCGGGGGGAACCTACGAGCAGTACTTC
V: TRBV5-6; size: many; J: TRBJ1-1; D: -; CDR3: CASSFSGNTEAFF; DNA: TGTGCCAGCAGCTTTTCAGGGAACACTGAAGCTTTCTTT
V: TRBV19; size: -; J: TRBJ1-1; D: TRBD1; CDR3: CASSIVRDRVAEAFF; DNA: TGTGCCAGTAGTATAGTCAGGGACAGGGTGGCTGAAGCTTTCTTT
V: TRBV5-6; size: -; J: TRBJ2-7; D: -; CDR3: CASSLGRYSYEQYF; DNA: TGTGCCAGCAGCTTAGGCAGATATTCCTACGAGCAGTACTTC
V: TRBV19; size: -; J: TRBJ1-4; D: TRBD1; CDR3: CASSIRQGVAYEKLFF; DNA: TGTGCCAGTAGTATCCGACAGGGGGTTGCCTATGAAAAACTGTTTTTT
V: TRBV27; size: -; J: TRBJ1-4; D: TRBD1; CDR3: CASSLYDRGTNEKLFF; DNA: TGTGCCAGCAGTTTATACGACAGGGGGACTAATGAAAAACTGTTTTTT
V: TRBV27; size: -; J: TRBJ1-5; D: TRBD1; CDR3: CASSGTGGFQPQHF; DNA: TGTGCCAGCAGCGGGACAGGGGGCTTCCAGCCCCAGCATTTT
V: TRBV5-1; size: -; J: TRBJ2-2; D: -; CDR3: CASRPTVHTGELFF; DNA: TGCGCCAGCAGACCGACGGTCCACACCGGGGAGCTGTTTTTT
V: TRBV27; size: -; J: TRBJ2-7; D: -; CDR3: CASSPWDGISYEQYF; DNA: TGTGCCAGCAGTCCATGGGACGGGATTTCCTACGAGCAGTACTTC
V: TRBV9; size: -; J: TRBJ2-1; D: -; CDR3: CASSVGSYGNEQFF; DNA: TGTGCCAGCAGCGTAGGTAGTTATGGCAATGAGCAGTTCTTC